A selection of T cell receptor beta chains follows, all from one sample in a study of T cells after yellow fever vaccination. One entry per CDR3 protein, called by TCRdb with MiXCR from the 5' RACE reads. Of about 580,000 distinct CDR3 sequences in the sample, around 16% were seen once. The sample consisted of PBMCs, taken about 5 days after the first yellow fever vaccination. The receptors were gathered from a man younger than 30 who received the YFV17D yellow fever vaccine. CDR3s include the opening cysteine and the closing phenylalanine or tryptophan. A D gene is named only where the DNA matches it firmly. Size values are once, few and many counts, or a class for expanded clones, and some rows have none.

J: TRBJ2-5
D: NA
size: few
V: TRBV4-1
DNA: TGCGCCAGCAGCCCGGTCCGACAAGAGACCCAGTACTTC
CDR3: CASSPVRQETQYF

J: TRBJ1-5
D: NA
size: NA
V: TRBV30
DNA: TGTGCCTGGTCCCGGGACAATCAGCCCCAGCATTTT
CDR3: CAWSRDNQPQHF

J: TRBJ2-1
D: NA
size: few
V: TRBV4-2
DNA: TGTGCCAGCAGCCAAGTCGGAGGGGGGCAGCGTCTCAATGAGCAGTTCTTC
CDR3: CASSQVGGGQRLNEQFF

J: TRBJ2-1
D: NA
size: few
V: TRBV9
DNA: TGTGCCAGCAGCGCCGGACTGTTTAGCAATGAGCAGTTCTTC
CDR3: CASSAGLFSNEQFF

J: TRBJ2-7
D: NA
size: few
V: TRBV5-1
DNA: TGCGCCAGCAGGCAGGGTCTGGGCTCCTACGAGCAGTACTTC
CDR3: CASRQGLGSYEQYF

J: TRBJ2-2
D: NA
size: few
V: TRBV7-9
DNA: TGTGCCAGCAGCTTCCAGGTGACCGGGGAGCTGTTTTTT
CDR3: CASSFQVTGELFF

J: TRBJ2-1
D: NA
size: NA
V: TRBV5-1
DNA: TGCGCCAGCAGCTTGGAACTGGTAGGAGGGGATGAGCAGTTCTTC
CDR3: CASSLELVGGDEQFF

J: TRBJ1-5
D: NA
size: NA
V: TRBV9
DNA: TGTGCCAGCAGCCCGGGACATAATAGCAATCAGCCCCAGCATTTT
CDR3: CASSPGHNSNQPQHF

J: TRBJ1-4
D: NA
size: NA
V: TRBV14
DNA: TGTGCCAGCAGCCACCAAAGCACAACTAATGAAAAACTGTTTTTT
CDR3: CASSHQSTTNEKLFF

J: TRBJ2-2
D: NA
size: few
V: TRBV20-1
DNA: TGCAGTGCTAGGGCGGGGGCCGGCACCGGGGAGCTGTTTTTT
CDR3: CSARAGAGTGELFF

J: TRBJ2-7
D: NA
size: few
V: TRBV7-2
DNA: TGTGCCAGCAGCTTAGCCGATCCGGGGATCTACGAGCAGTACTTC
CDR3: CASSLADPGIYEQYF

J: TRBJ1-2
D: NA
size: NA
V: TRBV20-1
DNA: TGCAGTGCTTACTCCTCCTATGGCTACACCTTC
CDR3: CSAYSSYGYTF

J: TRBJ1-5
D: NA
size: few
V: TRBV30
DNA: TGTGCCTGGAGTGTCGGAGGGAGAAATCAGCCCCAGCATTTT
CDR3: CAWSVGGRNQPQHF

J: TRBJ2-5
D: TRBD2
size: NA
V: TRBV5-8
DNA: TGTGCCAGCAGCTTGACTAGCGGGGGGCCGGGGCAAGAGACCCAGTACTTC
CDR3: CASSLTSGGPGQETQYF

J: TRBJ2-4
D: TRBD1
size: NA
V: TRBV7-9
DNA: TGTGCCAGCGGTGGTACAGGGGGAAACATTCAGTACTTC
CDR3: CASGGTGGNIQYF

J: TRBJ1-6
D: NA
size: NA
V: TRBV25-1
DNA: TGTGCCAGCAGTGGCGGCAGCTATAATTCACCCCTCCACTTT
CDR3: CASSGGSYNSPLHF

J: TRBJ2-5
D: NA
size: NA
V: TRBV5-1
DNA: TGCGCCAGCAGCTTCCAGGGGGAGACCCAGTACTTC
CDR3: CASSFQGETQYF

J: TRBJ2-7
D: NA
size: few
V: TRBV11-1
DNA: TGTGCCAGCAGCTTAGATATCTTCGGGACTGGAGCCTCCTACGAGCAGTACTTC
CDR3: CASSLDIFGTGASYEQYF

J: TRBJ2-3
D: TRBD1
size: once
V: TRBV7-2
DNA: TGTGCCAGCGGACTCGACAGGGGCACAGATACGCAGTATTTT
CDR3: CASGLDRGTDTQYF

J: TRBJ2-4
D: TRBD2
size: few
V: TRBV5-4
DNA: TGTGCCAGCAGCGATGGACTAGCGGGGAAAAACATTCAGTACTTC
CDR3: CASSDGLAGKNIQYF

J: TRBJ2-3
D: NA
size: NA
V: TRBV13
DNA: TGTGCCAGCAGCTTAGAACAGGCGGAGCGCACAGATACGCAGTATTTT
CDR3: CASSLEQAERTDTQYF

J: TRBJ1-1
D: NA
size: NA
V: TRBV27
DNA: TGTGCCAGCCAAGGACATTTTTACACTGAAGCTTTCTTT
CDR3: CASQGHFYTEAFF

J: TRBJ2-5
D: NA
size: few
V: TRBV6-5
DNA: TGTGCCAGCAGTTACGGTAGCCCGGAGACCCAGTACTTC
CDR3: CASSYGSPETQYF

J: TRBJ2-1
D: TRBD2
size: many
V: TRBV4-3
DNA: TGCGCCAGCAGCCAACCTAGCGGGGGCCTCAATGAGCAGTTCTTC
CDR3: CASSQPSGGLNEQFF

J: TRBJ2-7
D: NA
size: few
V: TRBV18
DNA: TGTGCCAGCTCACCAGAAGGGACACCCTCCTACGAGCAGTACTTC
CDR3: CASSPEGTPSYEQYF

J: TRBJ1-1
D: NA
size: few
V: TRBV9
DNA: TGTGCCAGCAGCGTAGGGCAGGCGAACACTGAAGCTTTCTTT
CDR3: CASSVGQANTEAFF

J: TRBJ1-4
D: NA
size: few
V: TRBV10-3
DNA: TGTGCCATCGGCAAACAGGGAACTAATGAAAAACTGTTTTTT
CDR3: CAIGKQGTNEKLFF

J: TRBJ2-1
D: TRBD2
size: NA
V: TRBV12-3/TRBV12-4
DNA: TGTGCCCTCAGTTTTAGGCTAGCGGGGGGTCACTCCTACAATGAGCAGTTCTTC
CDR3: CALSFRLAGGHSYNEQFF

J: TRBJ1-5
D: NA
size: few
V: TRBV20-1
DNA: TGCAGTGCTATCCCCAGACGTCTCAATCAGCCCCAGCATTTT
CDR3: CSAIPRRLNQPQHF

J: TRBJ1-6
D: NA
size: once
V: TRBV14
DNA: TGTGCCAGCAGCCAAGCGCCCCAGAATTCACCCCTCCACTTT
CDR3: CASSQAPQNSPLHF

J: TRBJ2-1
D: NA
size: NA
V: TRBV12-3/TRBV12-4
DNA: TGTGCCAGCAGTTTACAGGAATCGAACAATGAGCAGTTCTTC
CDR3: CASSLQESNNEQFF

J: TRBJ1-2
D: TRBD1
size: NA
V: TRBV2
DNA: TGTGCCAGCAGTGGAATGGGACAGGGGGCTTCTGGTGGCTACACCTTC
CDR3: CASSGMGQGASGGYTF

J: TRBJ2-5
D: NA
size: many
V: TRBV12-3/TRBV12-4
DNA: TGTGCCAGCAGTTTTGGGGGTGCAGAGACCCAGTACTTC
CDR3: CASSFGGAETQYF

J: TRBJ1-1
D: NA
size: NA
V: TRBV7-9
DNA: TGTGCCAGCAGCCGAAGTGGGGGACGGAACACTGAAGCTTTCTTT
CDR3: CASSRSGGRNTEAFF

J: TRBJ1-2
D: NA
size: NA
V: TRBV27
DNA: TGTGCCAGCAGTTTAGGGGGGAATAGCGGCTACACCTTC
CDR3: CASSLGGNSGYTF

J: TRBJ2-3
D: TRBD1
size: few
V: TRBV5-1
DNA: TGCGCCAGCAGAGGACAGGGGGCAAACACAGATACGCAGTATTTT
CDR3: CASRGQGANTDTQYF